These T cell receptor beta chains were read from a single sample in a study of lymphopenia after photon versus proton radiotherapy. Measured with immunoSEQ multiplex PCR; TCRdb has only the in-frame clones, and not every one. Among about 60,000 clones, 65% to 85% were seen once, and the ten largest hold roughly 2.1%. The source was peripheral blood, collected from a patient treated with proton-based radiotherapy. The receptor source for this set is a man aged 60-69 years with pancreatic cancer. Both conserved end residues are part of each CDR3. The order of the fields is V gene, D gene, clone size, J gene, CDR3 protein, CDR3 DNA. D genes are given only for firm matches. Rows may omit the clone size; those that give it use once, few, many or a size class.

v_gene: TRBV7-2
d_gene: TRBD2
abundance: -
j_gene: TRBJ2-2
CDR3aa: CASSPWAGDTGELFF
CDR3nt: TGTGCCAGCAGCCCCTGGGCGGGAGACACCGGGGAGCTGTTTTTT

v_gene: TRBV28
d_gene: -
abundance: -
j_gene: TRBJ2-7
CDR3aa: CASSFATGGYEQYF
CDR3nt: TGTGCCAGCAGTTTCGCGACTGGCGGATACGAGCAGTACTTC

v_gene: TRBV4-1
d_gene: -
abundance: -
j_gene: TRBJ2-7
CDR3aa: CASSQVAGSYEQYF
CDR3nt: TGCGCCAGCAGCCAAGTGGCCGGATCCTACGAGCAGTACTTC

v_gene: TRBV6-5
d_gene: TRBD1
abundance: -
j_gene: TRBJ1-2
CDR3aa: CASSLTGTQYGYTF
CDR3nt: TGTGCCAGCAGTTTGACAGGGACCCAATATGGCTACACCTTC

v_gene: TRBV9
d_gene: TRBD1
abundance: few
j_gene: TRBJ1-1
CDR3aa: CASPGQTNTEAFF
CDR3nt: TGTGCCAGCCCGGGACAGACGAACACTGAAGCTTTCTTT

v_gene: TRBV7-9
d_gene: TRBD2
abundance: once
j_gene: TRBJ2-7
CDR3aa: CASSSLAGADEQYF
CDR3nt: TGTGCCAGCAGCTCCCTAGCGGGAGCGGACGAGCAGTACTTC

v_gene: TRBV27
d_gene: TRBD2
abundance: -
j_gene: TRBJ2-7
CDR3aa: CASRLTSGRAYEQYF
CDR3nt: TGTGCCAGCAGGTTGACTAGCGGGAGGGCCTACGAGCAGTACTTC

v_gene: TRBV25-1
d_gene: -
abundance: -
j_gene: TRBJ2-1
CDR3aa: CASSDSGFSYNEQFF
CDR3nt: TGTGCCAGCAGTGATTCCGGGTTTTCCTACAATGAGCAGTTCTTC

v_gene: TRBV5-4
d_gene: -
abundance: once
j_gene: TRBJ2-2
CDR3aa: CASSTRPYGTGELFF
CDR3nt: TGTGCCAGCAGCACCCGACCCTATGGGACCGGGGAGCTGTTTTTT

v_gene: TRBV27
d_gene: -
abundance: -
j_gene: TRBJ2-7
CDR3aa: CASSRGDSTYEQYF
CDR3nt: TGTGCCAGCAGCCGCGGGGACAGCACCTACGAGCAGTACTTC

v_gene: TRBV19
d_gene: TRBD1
abundance: -
j_gene: TRBJ2-2
CDR3aa: CASRVGQGHTGELFF
CDR3nt: TGTGCCAGTAGAGTGGGACAGGGCCACACCGGGGAGCTGTTTTTT

v_gene: TRBV29-1
d_gene: -
abundance: few
j_gene: TRBJ1-1
CDR3aa: CSAGTANTEAFF
CDR3nt: TGCAGCGCCGGGACGGCGAACACTGAAGCTTTCTTT

v_gene: TRBV11-2
d_gene: -
abundance: -
j_gene: TRBJ2-7
CDR3aa: CASSLMAGPSYEQYF
CDR3nt: TGTGCCAGCAGCTTGATGGCAGGGCCATCCTACGAGCAGTACTTC

v_gene: TRBV29-1
d_gene: -
abundance: -
j_gene: TRBJ1-1
CDR3aa: CSVRVYSAEAFF
CDR3nt: TGCAGCGTTCGAGTTTATTCAGCGGAAGCTTTCTTT

v_gene: TRBV5-6
d_gene: TRBD1
abundance: -
j_gene: TRBJ2-7
CDR3aa: CASSLFTGGSYEQYF
CDR3nt: TGTGCCAGCAGCTTGTTTACAGGGGGCTCCTACGAGCAGTACTTC

v_gene: TRBV5-4
d_gene: TRBD1
abundance: -
j_gene: TRBJ1-2
CDR3aa: CASSFGGQIYGYTF
CDR3nt: TGTGCCAGCAGCTTCGGGGGACAGATCTATGGCTACACCTTC

v_gene: TRBV6-6
d_gene: -
abundance: -
j_gene: TRBJ2-3
CDR3aa: CASSWRGDSTDTQYF
CDR3nt: TGTGCCAGCAGTTGGCGAGGGGATAGCACAGATACGCAGTATTTT

v_gene: TRBV9
d_gene: TRBD1
abundance: -
j_gene: TRBJ1-5
CDR3aa: CASSAEGARQPQHF
CDR3nt: TGTGCCAGCAGCGCGGAGGGGGCTCGTCAGCCCCAGCATTTT

v_gene: TRBV28
d_gene: -
abundance: -
j_gene: TRBJ2-2
CDR3aa: CATSGLWEPNTGELFF
CDR3nt: TGTGCCACCTCAGGGTTGTGGGAGCCGAACACCGGGGAGCTGTTTTTT

v_gene: TRBV6-6
d_gene: TRBD1
abundance: -
j_gene: TRBJ2-7
CDR3aa: CASSPGTGRYEQYF
CDR3nt: TGTGCCAGCAGTCCCGGGACAGGGCGCTACGAGCAGTACTTC

v_gene: TRBV18
d_gene: -
abundance: few
j_gene: TRBJ2-7
CDR3aa: CASSHSGLASSEQYF
CDR3nt: TGTGCCAGCTCACACTCGGGACTGGCCTCCTCCGAGCAGTACTTC

v_gene: TRBV2
d_gene: TRBD1
abundance: -
j_gene: TRBJ1-2
CDR3aa: CASSAGGSGYTF
CDR3nt: TGTGCCAGCAGTGCAGGGGGCAGTGGCTACACCTTC

v_gene: TRBV18
d_gene: -
abundance: -
j_gene: TRBJ2-5
CDR3aa: CASSGGRTRQETQYF
CDR3nt: TGTGCCAGCTCCGGAGGCAGGACCCGCCAAGAGACCCAGTACTTC

v_gene: TRBV7-3
d_gene: -
abundance: once
j_gene: TRBJ2-1
CDR3aa: CASSSTGAGTYNEQFF
CDR3nt: TGTGCCAGCAGCTCTACTGGAGCCGGGACCTACAATGAGCAGTTCTTC

v_gene: TRBV2
d_gene: -
abundance: -
j_gene: TRBJ2-3
CDR3aa: CASSGQGTDTQYF
CDR3nt: TGTGCCAGTTCAGGGCAGGGCACAGATACGCAGTATTTT

v_gene: TRBV6-1
d_gene: TRBD2
abundance: -
j_gene: TRBJ2-7
CDR3aa: CASSAASGRHAYEQYF
CDR3nt: TGTGCCAGCAGTGCCGCTAGCGGGAGGCACGCCTACGAGCAGTACTTC

v_gene: TRBV6-4
d_gene: TRBD2
abundance: -
j_gene: TRBJ2-3
CDR3aa: CASSDGSGGPGDTQYF
CDR3nt: TGTGCCAGCAGTGACGGGTCGGGAGGGCCCGGAGATACGCAGTATTTT

v_gene: TRBV5-6
d_gene: TRBD1
abundance: -
j_gene: TRBJ1-3
CDR3aa: CASSLRTGTGSGNTIYF
CDR3nt: TGTGCCAGCAGCTTACGGACAGGGACAGGCTCTGGAAACACCATATATTTT

v_gene: TRBV6-1
d_gene: -
abundance: few
j_gene: TRBJ1-1
CDR3aa: CASSEHGQREAFF
CDR3nt: TGTGCCAGCAGTGAACATGGACAGAGGGAAGCTTTCTTT

v_gene: TRBV7-6
d_gene: -
abundance: -
j_gene: TRBJ2-7
CDR3aa: CASSRLPTVESSYEQYF
CDR3nt: TGTGCCAGCAGCCGCCTCCCGACGGTGGAGAGCTCCTACGAGCAGTACTTC

v_gene: TRBV4-2
d_gene: -
abundance: few
j_gene: TRBJ1-2
CDR3aa: CASSGGRDYGYTF
CDR3nt: TGTGCCAGCAGTGGTGGCAGGGACTATGGCTACACCTTC

v_gene: TRBV21-1
d_gene: -
abundance: once
j_gene: TRBJ2-3
CDR3aa: CASGSLGRTDTQYF
CDR3nt: TGTGCCAGCGGCTCCCTAGGTCGCACAGATACGCAGTATTTT

v_gene: TRBV2
d_gene: TRBD1
abundance: -
j_gene: TRBJ1-5
CDR3aa: CASSELGDRVNQPQHF
CDR3nt: TGTGCCAGCAGTGAATTAGGGGACAGGGTGAATCAGCCCCAGCATTTT

v_gene: TRBV9
d_gene: -
abundance: -
j_gene: TRBJ1-2
CDR3aa: CASSAEGGKNGYTF
CDR3nt: TGTGCCAGCAGCGCCGAGGGAGGCAAAAATGGCTACACCTTC

v_gene: TRBV9
d_gene: -
abundance: -
j_gene: TRBJ2-3
CDR3aa: CASSTRTVGGSEYRTDTQYF
CDR3nt: TGTGCCAGCAGCACTCGGACAGTCGGCGGGAGTGAGTACCGCACAGATACGCAGTATTTT

v_gene: TRBV7-9
d_gene: -
abundance: -
j_gene: TRBJ2-2
CDR3aa: CASGRTANTGELFF
CDR3nt: TGTGCCAGCGGACGGACCGCGAACACCGGGGAGCTGTTTTTT

v_gene: TRBV6-5
d_gene: -
abundance: -
j_gene: TRBJ2-2
CDR3aa: CASSGTRGTGELFF
CDR3nt: TGTGCCAGCAGCGGGACCAGGGGCACCGGGGAGCTGTTTTTT

v_gene: TRBV2
d_gene: -
abundance: -
j_gene: TRBJ2-7
CDR3aa: CASGYRAELANF
CDR3nt: TGTGCCAGCGGCTACAGGGCGGAACTTGCAAACTTC

v_gene: TRBV30
d_gene: -
abundance: few
j_gene: TRBJ1-1
CDR3aa: CAWNGGDEAFF
CDR3nt: TGTGCCTGGAATGGGGGAGATGAAGCTTTCTTT

v_gene: TRBV19
d_gene: -
abundance: -
j_gene: TRBJ1-1
CDR3aa: CASSKGPRGNTEAFF
CDR3nt: TGTGCCAGTAGTAAGGGGCCTCGTGGGAACACTGAAGCTTTCTTT

v_gene: TRBV5-4
d_gene: TRBD2
abundance: -
j_gene: TRBJ2-5
CDR3aa: CASRQKGLAGGETQYF
CDR3nt: TGTGCCAGCAGGCAAAAGGGACTAGCGGGGGGAGAGACCCAGTACTTC

v_gene: TRBV6-6
d_gene: -
abundance: few
j_gene: TRBJ2-7
CDR3aa: CASSSRGLEYEQYF
CDR3nt: TGTGCCAGCAGTTCCCGAGGACTTGAATACGAGCAGTACTTC

v_gene: TRBV6-1
d_gene: -
abundance: -
j_gene: TRBJ2-7
CDR3aa: CASSVAANEQYF
CDR3nt: TGTGCCAGCAGTGTGGCAGCGAACGAGCAGTACTTC

v_gene: TRBV7-9
d_gene: -
abundance: -
j_gene: TRBJ1-5
CDR3aa: CASSLEGYQPQHF
CDR3nt: TGTGCCAGCAGCTTAGAGGGGTATCAGCCCCAGCATTTT

v_gene: TRBV7-9
d_gene: TRBD1
abundance: -
j_gene: TRBJ1-1
CDR3aa: CASSRTTGVEAFF
CDR3nt: TGTGCCAGCAGCCGGACCACAGGGGTTGAAGCTTTCTTT

v_gene: TRBV2
d_gene: -
abundance: -
j_gene: TRBJ2-7
CDR3aa: CASAGGYEQYF
CDR3nt: TGTGCCAGCGCCGGGGGCTACGAGCAGTACTTC

v_gene: TRBV6-6
d_gene: -
abundance: -
j_gene: TRBJ2-5
CDR3aa: CASSLDSYGTQYF
CDR3nt: TGTGCCAGCAGTTTAGACAGTTACGGGACCCAGTACTTC